This TCR beta chain is from a study of blood T cell repertoires in COVID-19. Study-wide background: The United States, Italy and Spain provided the acute and convalescent COVID-19 samples. Sample material is recorded as cDNA or gDNA derived from T cells, B-cell-depleted T cells, or PBMCs.

The assay was immunoSEQ multiplex PCR, and TCRdb's table has in-frame clones only and misses some. The top ten clones hold 1.5% to 2% of a sample with 320,000 or so clones, 85% of them seen once. Participants were aged about 18 to 100 years from about 25 US areas. The source of this sequence is a woman aged 25-40 years who had been exposed to COVID-19. The sequenced sample was PBMCs or T cells enriched from blood (not recorded which).

The CDR3 DNA reads TGTGCCAGTAGTATTTCTGGAGGACTAGCGGGATCGGACGAGCAGTTCTTC. Amino acids: CASSISGGLAGSDEQFF. J is TRBJ2-1 and V is TRBV19, with 12 bases lining up with TRBD2. There are 17 residues in the CDR3. The trim removed 3 bases at V and 10 bases at J, leaving 13 bases unmatched. In germline, CDR1 is LNHDA, CDR2 SQIVND (reference sequence).